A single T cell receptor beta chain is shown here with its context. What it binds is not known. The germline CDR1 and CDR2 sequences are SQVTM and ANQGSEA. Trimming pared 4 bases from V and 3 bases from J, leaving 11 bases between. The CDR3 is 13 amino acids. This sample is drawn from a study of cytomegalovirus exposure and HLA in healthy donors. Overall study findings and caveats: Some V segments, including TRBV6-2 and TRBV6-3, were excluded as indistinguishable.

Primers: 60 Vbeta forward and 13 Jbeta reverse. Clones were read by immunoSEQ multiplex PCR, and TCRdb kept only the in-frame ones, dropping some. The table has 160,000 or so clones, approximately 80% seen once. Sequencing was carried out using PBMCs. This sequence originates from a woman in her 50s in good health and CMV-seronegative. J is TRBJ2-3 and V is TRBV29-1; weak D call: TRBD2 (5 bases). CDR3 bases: TGCAGCGTTGGTCACCGAGGGACAGATACGCAGTATTTT. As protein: CSVGHRGTDTQYF.